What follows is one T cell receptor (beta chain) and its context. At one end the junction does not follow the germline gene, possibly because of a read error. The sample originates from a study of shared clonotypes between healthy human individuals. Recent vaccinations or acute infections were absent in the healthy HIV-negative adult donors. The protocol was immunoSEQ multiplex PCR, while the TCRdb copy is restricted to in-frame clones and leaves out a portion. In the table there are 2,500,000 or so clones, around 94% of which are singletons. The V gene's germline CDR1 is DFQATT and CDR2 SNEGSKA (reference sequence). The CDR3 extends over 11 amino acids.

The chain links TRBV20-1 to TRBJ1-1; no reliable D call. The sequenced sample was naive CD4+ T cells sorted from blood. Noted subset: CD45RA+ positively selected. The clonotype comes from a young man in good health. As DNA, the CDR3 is TGCAGTGCTCGAGATCCCCCCCAAGCTTTCTTT. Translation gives CSARDPPQAFF.